One sample yielded the 12 T cell receptor beta chains listed below, sequenced in a study of type 1 regulatory T cells (dated by TCRdb to about 2021). These receptors' targets are unknown. Instrument used: Illumina MiSeq. TCRdb reprocessing: public reads trimmed at Q25 with fastp, clones called with MiXCR, in-frame beta chains kept. Every distinct CDR3 protein forms one entry, paired with its most common genes and DNA. Counted in this sample were about 42,000 distinct CDR3 sequences; 9% to 15% of them appeared once. 8% to 8.5% of the sample lies in the top ten. The sample comprised cultured non-Tr1 T cells, either the whole culture or a sorted T cell fraction (not recorded which). What the cell subset or site label conveys for this sample: non-Tr1 population from the T-allo10 product. The receptors were sampled from a human donor in good health.

This clonotype was detected only a few times. This chain connects TRBV28 to TRBJ1-1; tentatively, D is TRBD1 (6 bases). Germline lookup yields CDR1 MDHEN and CDR2 SYDVKM. V lost 2 bases to trimming and J lost 9 bases, with 13 bases between them. This CDR3 comprises 13 residues. For the CDR3, the DNA is TGTGCCAGCAGTTTAGTATTCGGGGGCCAAGCTTTCTTT. This gives the protein CASSLVFGGQAFF.

This clonotype appeared many times. The V call is TRBV10-3, the J call TRBJ2-7, with D perhaps assigned TRBD1 or TRBD2 (5 bases each). The V gene's germline CDR1 is ENHRY and CDR2 SYGVKD. The CDR3 runs to 13 residues. The V end lost 8 bases, the J end lost 2 bases, and 13 bases lay between the germline ends. Here the CDR3 DNA reads TGTGCCATCGCCGGGACGGTTGCCTACGAGCAGTACTTC. Translated: CAIAGTVAYEQYF.

This chain uses TRBV5-4 with TRBJ2-3; D ambiguous. Trimming removed 2 bases at V and 1 base at J, with 5 bases between. CDR1 is SGHNT and CDR2 is YYREEE in the germline V gene (reference sequence). The CDR3 is 13 residues long. The CDR3 DNA reads as TGTGCCAGCAGCTTCCGTGGCACAGATACGCAGTATTTT. As protein: CASSFRGTDTQYF.

This clonotype was seen many times. V is TRBV29-1 and J is TRBJ2-7; D is tentatively TRBD1 or TRBD2 (5 bases each). V lost 4 bases and J lost 3, with 10 bases in between. The germline V gene encodes CDR1 SQVTM and CDR2 ANQGSEA. The CDR3 spans 12 residues. CDR3 residues: CSVGGTGYEQYF. In nucleotides, the CDR3 is TGCAGCGTTGGGGGGACGGGCTACGAGCAGTACTTC.

This clonotype was seen ten or more times. The chain recombines TRBV5-1 with TRBJ2-5; the match to TRBD2 covers 7 bases. The V segment lost 4 bases and the J segment 8 bases; nucleotides outside the gene matches: 14. The CDR3 loop spans 15 amino acids. Germline CDR1 SGHRS, CDR2 YFSETQ. Here the CDR3 reads CASSRRSGEGGTQYF. CDR3 bases: TGCGCCAGCAGCCGCCGGAGCGGGGAGGGTGGAACCCAGTACTTC.

This clonotype was found many times. The rearrangement joins TRBV6-5 to TRBJ1-6; D may be TRBD1 (5 bases). V lost 2 bases, J lost 9 bases, and 14 bases lay in between. CDR1 is MNHEY and CDR2 is SVGAGI in the germline V gene. There are 15 residues in the CDR3. In DNA form, the CDR3 reads TGTGCCAGCAGTTACAATAAGGGGTTAGGTTCACCCCTCCACTTT. As protein: CASSYNKGLGSPLHF.

V is TRBV7-8 and J is TRBJ2-3, with no clear D. Trimming stripped 5 bases from V and 6 bases from J, with 15 bases between. The length of the CDR3 is 14 residues. Per the germline V gene, CDR1 is SGHVS and CDR2 is FQNEAQ. This chain's CDR3 is CASSDRLVEDTQYF. In DNA form, the CDR3 reads TGTGCCAGCAGCGATCGACTGGTTGAGGATACGCAGTATTTT.

This clonotype was seen ten or more times. The CDR3 nucleotides are TGTGCCAGCAGCATCGACCCAGGGGGGGCCAACGTCCTGACTTTC. Protein: CASSIDPGGANVLTF. The rearrangement uses TRBV7-3 and TRBJ2-6, with D possibly matching TRBD1 (5 bases). Trimming removed 5 bases from V and 4 bases from J, with 12 bases in between. Germline V lookup: CDR1 SGHTA, CDR2 FQGTGA. The CDR3 totals 15 residues.

The sample holds a few counts of this clonotype. The V gene is TRBV6-5, the J gene TRBJ1-6, with D uncertain. CDR1 is MNHEY and CDR2 is SVGAGI in the germline V gene. V was trimmed by 5 bases and J by 12 bases, leaving 14 bases between them. CDR3 length equals 13 residues. The chain's CDR3 is CASSRGLSQPLHF. CDR3 nucleotide sequence: TGTGCCAGCAGTCGAGGATTATCCCAACCCCTCCACTTT.

With regard to this clonotype: Just one base apart from a much larger clone, this may be a read error. The chain employs TRBV12-3 or TRBV12-4 and TRBJ2-5; tentatively, D is TRBD1 or TRBD2 (5 bases each). The CDR3 contains 14 residues. Trimming took 5 bases from V and 4 from J, leaving 14 bases between them. CDR3 residues: CASSGTRTSETQYF. Written as DNA, the CDR3 is TGTGCCAGCAGTGGGACGAGGACATCAGAGACCCAGTACTTC.

This clonotype was found a few times. V gene TRBV20-1 combines with J gene TRBJ2-7; D is perhaps TRBD1 or TRBD2 (6 bases each). The germline V gene encodes CDR1 DFQATT and CDR2 SNEGSKA (reference sequence). V was shortened by 7 bases and J by 4 bases, with 17 bases between the two germline ends. The CDR3 contains 13 residues. CDR3 DNA sequence: TGCAGTGGGGGAGGACAGACGGTATACGAGCAGTACTTC. This gives the protein CSGGGQTVYEQYF.

This clonotype was counted a few times. Written as DNA, the CDR3 is TGTGCCAGCAGCGGGGGGACTAACCTAGAGACCCAGTACTTC. Translation: CASSGGTNLETQYF. V and J are TRBV9 and TRBJ2-5; TRBD2 matches 7 bases. The CDR3 covers 14 residues. Per germline, CDR1 SGDLS and CDR2 YYNGEE. J was trimmed by 4 bases and V by 3 bases; bases with no gene match: 6.